The 24 T cell receptor beta chains below come from one sample, sequenced in a study of cytomegalovirus exposure and HLA in healthy donors. The PCR ran on 60 Vbeta and 13 Jbeta primers. Assay used: immunoSEQ multiplex PCR; TCRdb lists only in-frame clones, some missing. The sample has 100,000 to 150,000 clones, roughly 71% seen once. The sample consisted of PBMCs. All receptors derive from a woman aged 50 to 60 in good health and CMV-seropositive.

This clone was recorded a few times. The chain employs TRBV6-5 and TRBJ2-2, with TRBD1 matching over 7 bases. J was trimmed by 7 bases and V by 5 bases; bases with no gene match: 10. Looked up from germline, CDR1 is MNHEY and CDR2 is SVGAGI. This CDR3 is 15 amino acids long. The CDR3 here is CASSPDRLTGGELFF. The CDR3 DNA reads as TGTGCCAGCAGTCCGGACAGGCTAACAGGCGGGGAGCTGTTTTTT.

The J gene is TRBJ2-3, the V gene TRBV30; TRBD2 agrees at 7 bases. Germline V lookup: CDR1 GTSNPN, CDR2 SVGIG (reference sequence). The CDR3 loop spans 13 amino acids. After removal of 1 base from V and 6 bases from J, the junction contained 4 bases not matched to a gene. The CDR3 region is CAWSGAGEDTQYF. Here the CDR3 DNA reads TGTGCCTGGAGTGGGGCGGGGGAGGATACGCAGTATTTT.

The rearrangement links TRBV5-1 to TRBJ2-5; weak D call: TRBD2 (5 bases). V gave up 5 bases and J gave up 4 bases, with 9 bases separating them. The V gene's germline CDR1 is SGHRS and CDR2 YFSETQ. This CDR3 region has 12 residues. The CDR3 region is CASRGGGETQYF. CDR3 DNA: TGCGCCAGCAGAGGTGGAGGAGAGACCCAGTACTTC.

This clone was counted a single time. The chain employs TRBV15 and TRBJ1-3, with D possibly TRBD1 on 6 matching bases. CDR1 and CDR2 (germline): LNHNV, YYDKDF (reference sequence). Deletions cut 0 bases from V and 0 bases from J, with 12 bases between. The CDR3 is 17 amino acids. As DNA, the CDR3 is TGTGCCACCAGCAGAGAGGGGGCCTTCAACTCTGGAAACACCATATATTTT. It encodes CATSREGAFNSGNTIYF.

The J gene is TRBJ2-7, the V gene TRBV5-6; no reliable D call. Trimming shortened V by 0 bases and J by 3 bases, and 10 bases separated the two germline ends. Germline loops: CDR1 SGHDT, CDR2 YYEEEE. This CDR3 contains 14 residues. CDR3 protein: CASSLAHSGYEQYF. In DNA form, the CDR3 reads TGTGCCAGCAGCTTGGCCCACTCGGGCTACGAGCAGTACTTC.

This sequence joins TRBV12-5 and TRBJ2-5, with D possibly being TRBD1 (5 bases). This CDR3 contains 13 residues. CDR1 is LGHNT and CDR2 is FRNRAP in the germline V gene. Between the trimmed V and J ends, which lost 3 bases and 5 bases, there was a span of 10 bases. DNA of the CDR3: TGTGCTAGTGGTTTAGGGGCCACGGAGACCCAGTACTTC. It specifies CASGLGATETQYF.

There are a few counts of this clone. This chain joins TRBV7-9 and TRBJ2-3; 14 bases are shared with TRBD2. CDR3 length: 15 amino acids. Per germline, CDR1 SEHNR and CDR2 FQNEAQ (reference sequence). V lost 4 bases to trimming and J lost 6 bases; unmatched junction nucleotides: 3. The CDR3 is CASSSGTSGGDTQYF. The DNA for the CDR3 is TGTGCCAGCAGCTCCGGGACTAGCGGGGGTGATACGCAGTATTTT.

The chain is built from TRBV14 and TRBJ2-7; a possible D gene is TRBD1 (5 bases). Trimming stripped 1 base from V and 2 bases from J, with 12 bases between. Germline V gives CDR1 SGHDN, CDR2 FVKESK. This CDR3 spans 15 amino acids. CDR3 nucleotide sequence: TGTGCCAGCAGCCAAGTGCAGGGAAGACCCTACGAGCAGTACTTC. Translated, it gives CASSQVQGRPYEQYF.

The V call is TRBV30, the J call TRBJ1-6, with D possibly being TRBD1 (5 bases). This CDR3 has 13 amino acids. Germline CDR1 GTSNPN, CDR2 SVGIG (reference sequence). V dropped 1 base and J dropped 14 bases, with 15 bases sitting between them. CDR3: CAWSGTPIGALHF. CDR3 coding DNA: TGTGCCTGGAGTGGGACACCCATTGGGGCCCTCCACTTT.

This clone was found a few times. The chain links TRBV6-5 to TRBJ2-1; 10 bases are a match to TRBD1. Germline CDR1 MNHEY, CDR2 SVGAGI. This CDR3 comprises 14 residues. The ends lost 7 bases at V and 4 bases at J; junction bases unmatched: 4. The CDR3 protein is CASTGQGFYNEQFF. In DNA, the CDR3 is TGTGCCAGCACGGGACAGGGGTTTTACAATGAGCAGTTCTTC.

This chain uses TRBV2 with TRBJ1-2; the D gene is possibly TRBD1 (6 bases). The CDR3 has 13 amino acids. V was cut by 3 bases and J by 4 bases, with 9 bases left in between. Germline V lookup: CDR1 SNHLY, CDR2 FYNNEI. The CDR3 loop reads CASSDRTAYGYTF. In nucleotides, the CDR3 is TGTGCCAGCAGTGACCGGACAGCCTATGGCTACACCTTC. Drawing the rest from reference TRBV2 and TRBJ1-2, the complete variable domain is EPEVTQTPSHQVTQMGQEVILRCVPISNHLYFYWYRQILGQKVEFLVSFYNNEISEKSEIFDDQFSVERPDGSNFTLKIRSTKLEDSAMYFCASSDRTAYGYTFGSGTRLTVV.

In its sample, this clone was seen a few times. V and J are TRBV11-3 and TRBJ2-3, with no clear D. Deletions cut 2 bases from V and 6 bases from J, with 6 bases between. The CDR3 is 12 residues long. Germline V CDR1 and CDR2: SGHNT, YENEEA. CDR3: CASSLSVDTQYF. As DNA, the CDR3 is TGTGCCAGCAGCTTATCGGTGGATACGCAGTATTTT.

This clone was counted only a few times. The V call is TRBV10-3, the J call TRBJ1-6, with 7 nucleotides matching TRBD1. V gave up 7 bases and J gave up 5 bases; unmatched junction bases: 11. Germline CDR1 is ENHRY and CDR2 is SYGVKD. The CDR3 contains 16 residues. The CDR3 here is CAIKASAGGNNSPLHF. For the CDR3, the DNA is TGTGCCATCAAGGCTTCGGCAGGGGGGAATAATTCACCCCTCCACTTT.

The rearrangement links TRBV6-5 to TRBJ2-5; 7 bases are a match to TRBD2. Looked up from germline, CDR1 is MNHEY and CDR2 is SVGAGI. CDR3 length: 16 amino acids. After removal of 4 bases from V and 11 bases from J, the junction contained 19 bases not matched to a gene. The CDR3 DNA is TGTGCCAGCAGTTGGTCAATTGGGGGACTACTTGGGGAGCAGTACTTC. The encoded protein is CASSWSIGGLLGEQYF.

The chain has TRBV7-2 and TRBJ2-2; TRBD1 matches 10 bases. V was clipped by 4 bases and J by 7 bases; unmatched bases: 3. CDR3 length equals 14 residues. Germline lookup yields CDR1 SGHTA and CDR2 FQGNSA. The CDR3 sequence: CASSSGQGSGELFF. As DNA, the CDR3 is TGTGCCAGCAGCTCGGGACAGGGGAGCGGGGAGCTGTTTTTT.

This clone appeared once. The chain combines TRBV4-1 with TRBJ2-5; tentatively, D is TRBD1 or TRBD2 (8 bases each). The better agreement between TRBJ2-7 and the DNA end casts doubt on the J call. The CDR3 loop spans 15 amino acids. Germline V CDR1 and CDR2: MGHRA, YSYEKL. DNA for the CDR3: TGCGCCAGCAGCCACGGACAGGGACTAGCCTACGAGCAGTACTTC. Translated, it gives CASSHGQGLAYEQYF.

This chain links TRBV7-2 with TRBJ2-3, with D tentatively TRBD1 (6 bases). The CDR3 is 14 amino acids. Trimming removed 5 bases at V and 1 base at J, with 10 bases between. Germline V gives CDR1 SGHTA, CDR2 FQGNSA. In DNA, the CDR3 is TGTGCCAGCAGCCTGGACAGCCGCACAGATACGCAGTATTTT. Its translation: CASSLDSRTDTQYF.

The chain is built from TRBV5-1 and TRBJ2-3; D is ambiguous. V gave up 0 bases and J gave up 0 bases, with 8 bases separating them. Germline assignment: CDR1 SGHRS and CDR2 YFSETQ. This CDR3 contains 15 residues. Here the CDR3 reads CASSLGARSTDTQYF. The DNA for the CDR3 is TGCGCCAGCAGCTTGGGGGCCCGCAGCACAGATACGCAGTATTTT.

J is TRBJ2-7 and V is TRBV7-2; D possibly corresponds to TRBD2 (5 bases). V lost 5 bases to trimming and J lost 2 bases, with 19 bases between them. Germline CDR1 is SGHTA and CDR2 is FQGNSA. The CDR3 loop spans 16 amino acids. The CDR3 nucleotides read TGTGCCAGCAGCCACCCCTTTTCGGGGAATACCTACGAGCAGTACTTC. This translates into CASSHPFSGNTYEQYF.

The chain has TRBV5-1 and TRBJ1-6, with D perhaps matching TRBD1 (6 bases). Germline CDR1 reads SGHRS; CDR2 reads YFSETQ. The CDR3 runs to 16 residues. Trimming took off 4 bases at V and 5 bases at J, with 16 bases between the two ends. The CDR3 here is CASSAAPGDHNSPLHF. The CDR3 DNA reads as TGCGCCAGCAGCGCTGCTCCAGGGGATCATAATTCACCCCTCCACTTT.

To note about this clone: The sample contains more than one DNA sequence encoding this CDR3. The rearrangement links TRBV27 to TRBJ1-1; 10 bases are a match to TRBD1. The V segment lost 1 base and the J segment 3 bases; nucleotides outside the gene matches: 5. This CDR3 has 16 amino acids. Per the germline V gene, CDR1 is MNHEY and CDR2 is SMNVEV (reference sequence). CDR3 coding DNA: TGTGCCAGCAGTTTATTGGGACAGGGGAGGGACACTGAAGCTTTCTTT. This codes for CASSLLGQGRDTEAFF.

This clone was seen a handful of times. The chain carries TRBV9 and TRBJ1-1, with D perhaps TRBD1 (5 bases). The V and J ends lost 0 bases and 9 bases respectively, with 12 bases between them. CDR1 and CDR2 from the germline V gene are SGDLS and YYNGEE. The CDR3 extends over 13 amino acids. The DNA for the CDR3 is TGTGCCAGCAGCGTAGAGGTAGGGGAAAAAGCTTTCTTT. It translates to CASSVEVGEKAFF.

The V gene is TRBV30, the J gene TRBJ1-2; D is perhaps TRBD1 (6 bases). CDR3 length: 14 residues. The germline V gene has CDR1 GTSNPN and CDR2 SVGIG (reference sequence). V lost 2 bases and J lost 4, with 14 bases in between. CDR3 bases: TGTGCCTGGAGTCCGCAGGGGTCCTTCTATGGCTACACCTTC. Its protein is CAWSPQGSFYGYTF.

The J gene is TRBJ2-7, the V gene TRBV2, with 11 positions matching TRBD2. V gave up 6 bases and J gave up 4 bases; unmatched junction bases: 11. Germline values: CDR1 SNHLY, CDR2 FYNNEI. The CDR3 totals 16 residues. CDR3 sequence: CASRGHGLAGGYEQYF. The DNA of the CDR3 is TGTGCCAGCAGGGGTCATGGGCTAGCGGGGGGTTACGAGCAGTACTTC.